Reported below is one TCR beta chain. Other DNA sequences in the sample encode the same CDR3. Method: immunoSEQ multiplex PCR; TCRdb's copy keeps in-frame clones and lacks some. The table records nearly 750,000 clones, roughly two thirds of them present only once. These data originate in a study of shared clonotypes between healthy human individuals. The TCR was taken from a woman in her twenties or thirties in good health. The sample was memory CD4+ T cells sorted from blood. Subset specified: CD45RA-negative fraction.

The CDR3 reads CASSLALATDTQYF. CDR3 coding DNA: TGTGCCAGCAGCTTAGCGCTAGCGACAGATACGCAGTATTTT. The rearrangement links TRBV7-2 to TRBJ2-3; maybe TRBD2 (6 bases). The length of the CDR3 is 14 residues. Germline V gene data show CDR1 as SGHTA and CDR2 as FQGNSA. The V gene lost 0 bases and the J gene lost 3 bases, with 7 bases spanning the gap.